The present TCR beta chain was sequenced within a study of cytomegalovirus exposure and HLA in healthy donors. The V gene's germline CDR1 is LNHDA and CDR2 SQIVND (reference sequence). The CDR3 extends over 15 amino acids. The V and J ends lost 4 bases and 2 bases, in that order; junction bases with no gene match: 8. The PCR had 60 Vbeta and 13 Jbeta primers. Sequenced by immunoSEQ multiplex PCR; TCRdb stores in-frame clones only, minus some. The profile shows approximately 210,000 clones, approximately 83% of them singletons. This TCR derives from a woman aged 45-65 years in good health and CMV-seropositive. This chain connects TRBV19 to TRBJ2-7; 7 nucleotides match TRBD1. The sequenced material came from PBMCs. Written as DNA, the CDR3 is TGTGCCAGTAGTAGTCCGGGACAGTCCCCCTACGAGCAGTACTTC. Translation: CASSSPGQSPYEQYF.